What follows are 31 T cell receptor beta chains derived from one specimen sequenced in a study of OX40 agonist ivuxolimab in advanced cancers. Generated by immunoSEQ multiplex PCR, the TCRdb table keeps only in-frame clones and is missing some. The sample consists of over 55,000 clones, approximately 90% of them appearing once. Sequences were derived from CD4+ or CD8+ T cells sorted from blood, sampled in a trial of the OX40 agonist ivuxolimab. All receptors derive from an adult with an advanced solid tumor such as melanoma, head and neck, liver or kidney cancer.

V usage is TRBV4-1 and J usage is TRBJ1-1; 7 bases are shared with TRBD1. The V segment lost 1 base and the J segment 3 bases; nucleotides outside the gene matches: 5. This CDR3 contains 15 residues. The germline CDR1 and CDR2 sequences are MGHRA and YSYEKL. The CDR3 DNA is TGCGCCAGCAGCCAAGTCGTCAGGGGGGACACTGAAGCTTTCTTT. It yields the protein CASSQVVRGDTEAFF.

This chain links TRBV29-1 with TRBJ2-3; 13 bases are a match to TRBD2. V was clipped by 4 bases and J by 5 bases; unmatched bases: 15. The germline gives CDR1 SQVTM, CDR2 ANQGSEA. There are 18 residues in the CDR3. The CDR3: CSVGEGLAGDGWEDTQYF. The CDR3 DNA reads as TGCAGCGTTGGGGAAGGACTAGCGGGAGATGGGTGGGAAGATACGCAGTATTTT.

V is TRBV28 and J is TRBJ2-5, with D perhaps TRBD2 (7 bases). Trimming cost V 8 bases and J 2 bases, with 24 bases left between them. The CDR3 has 17 amino acids. Per germline, CDR1 MDHEN and CDR2 SYDVKM. CDR3 sequence (DNA): TGTGCCAGCTCCTGGGGGCGCGGGAGACGCGTTCAAGAGACCCAGTACTTC. It encodes CASSWGRGRRVQETQYF.

The chain uses TRBV7-9 and TRBJ2-7, with D possibly called TRBD1 or TRBD2 (5 bases each). The CDR3 loop spans 15 amino acids. Per the germline V gene, CDR1 is SEHNR and CDR2 is FQNEAQ (reference sequence). The germline V and J ends were trimmed by 1 base and 4 bases, with 14 bases remaining between them. The CDR3 bases are TGTGCCAGCAGCTTAGAACGATGGGGGAGATACGAGCAGTACTTC. This encodes CASSLERWGRYEQYF.

The chain recombines TRBV7-9 with TRBJ2-2; D tentatively fits TRBD1 or TRBD2 (5 bases each). CDR1 and CDR2 from the germline V gene are SEHNR and FQNEAQ (reference sequence). CDR3 length: 16 amino acids. Trimming shortened V by 5 bases and J by 3 bases, and 16 bases separated the two germline ends. The CDR3 nucleotides read TGTGCCAGCAGCCCATATCGGGACGGTTACACCGGGGAGCTGTTTTTT. This gives the protein CASSPYRDGYTGELFF. The whole variable domain, filled in from reference TRBV7-9 and TRBJ2-2, reads DTGVSQNPRHKITKRGQNVTFRCDPISEHNRLYWYRQTLGQGPEFLTYFQNEAQLEKSRLLSDRFSAERPKGSFSTLEIQRTEQGDSAMYLCASSPYRDGYTGELFFGEGSRLTVL.

V is TRBV7-3 and J is TRBJ2-1; 7 nucleotides line up with TRBD2. This CDR3 contains 15 residues. V dropped 1 base and J dropped 4; count of bases not matched to a gene: 4. CDR1 and CDR2 from the germline V gene are SGHTA and FQGTGA. The chain's CDR3 is CASSLKAGLYNEQFF. CDR3 nucleotide sequence: TGTGCCAGCAGCTTAAAAGCGGGGTTATACAATGAGCAGTTCTTC.

The genes are TRBV7-8 and TRBJ2-7; D remains unclear. Looked up from germline, CDR1 is SGHVS and CDR2 is FQNEAQ. Deletions cut 5 bases from V and 8 bases from J, with 22 bases between. This CDR3 spans 15 amino acids. The CDR3 here is CASSIISGPGTKQYF. The DNA of the CDR3 is TGTGCCAGCAGCATCATTTCCGGGCCTGGTACTAAGCAGTACTTC.

The J gene is TRBJ2-7, the V gene TRBV6-1, with D uncertain. The germline gives CDR1 MNHNS, CDR2 SASEGT. The V end lost 7 bases, the J end lost 0 bases, and 4 bases lay between the germline ends. The CDR3 is 11 amino acids. CDR3 in DNA: TGTGCCAGCACAGACTCCTACGAGCAGTACTTC. Its translation: CASTDSYEQYF.

The rearrangement joins TRBV5-5 to TRBJ1-1, with D unresolved. The CDR3 is 13 amino acids. Per germline, CDR1 SGHKS and CDR2 YYEKEE (reference sequence). V was clipped by 0 bases and J by 8 bases, with 11 bases between them. The CDR3 DNA reads TGTGCCAGCAGCTTGGGGCAGAGTATCGAAGCTTTCTTT. Translation: CASSLGQSIEAFF. Together with reference TRBV5-5 and TRBJ1-1, the CDR3 gives the full variable domain: DAGVTQSPTHLIKTRGQQVTLRCSPISGHKSVSWYQQVLGQGPQFIFQYYEKEERGRGNFPDRFSARQFPNYSSELNVNALLLGDSALYLCASSLGQSIEAFFGQGTRLTVV.

The chain joins TRBV11-2 to TRBJ1-2; 9 positions match TRBD1. After removal of 5 bases from V and 8 bases from J, the junction contained 12 bases not matched to a gene. The CDR3 runs 15 residues. CDR1 is SGHAT, CDR2 FQNNGV, per germline. The DNA of the CDR3 is TGTGCCAGCAGCGCAAACGGGGGACAGGGAGGCGGCTACACCTTC. As protein: CASSANGGQGGGYTF.

The genes are TRBV19 and TRBJ1-1; the D gene is possibly TRBD1 (6 bases). Germline V gives CDR1 LNHDA, CDR2 SQIVND (reference sequence). The CDR3 is 15 residues long. The V end lost 4 bases, the J end lost 4 bases, and 16 bases lay between the germline ends. In nucleotides, the CDR3 is TGTGCCAGTAGTAAAAACAGGGTCTCCATCACTGAAGCTTTCTTT. It is translated as CASSKNRVSITEAFF. Full variable domain (rest looked up from reference TRBV19 and TRBJ1-1): DGGITQSPKYLFRKEGQNVTLSCEQNLNHDAMYWYRQDPGQGLRLIYYSQIVNDFQKGDIAEGYSVSREKKESFPLTVTSAQKNPTAFYLCASSKNRVSITEAFFGQGTRLTVV.

The CDR3 sequence is CASSSPRDKGDTQYF. The DNA of the CDR3 is TGTGCCAGCAGCTCCCCCCGGGACAAGGGAGATACGCAGTATTTT. This chain uses TRBV5-4 with TRBJ2-3; weak D call: TRBD1 (6 bases). The CDR3 contains 15 residues. Germline CDR1 and CDR2: SGHNT and YYREEE (reference sequence). Trimming cost V 3 bases and J 5 bases, with 16 bases left between them. Variable domain in full (rest from reference TRBV5-4 and TRBJ2-3): ETGVTQSPTHLIKTRGQQVTLRCSSQSGHNTVSWYQQALGQGPQFIFQYYREEENGRGNFPPRFSGLQFPNYSSELNVNALELDDSALYLCASSSPRDKGDTQYFGPGTRLTVL.

The rearrangement links TRBV15 to TRBJ2-7, with D unclear. CDR3 length equals 12 residues. Germline lookup yields CDR1 LNHNV and CDR2 YYDKDF (reference sequence). Deletions cut 2 bases from V and 7 bases from J, with 9 bases between. Here the CDR3 reads CATSRLPGEQYF. CDR3 DNA sequence: TGTGCCACCAGCAGACTACCCGGGGAGCAGTACTTC.

The chain links TRBV2 to TRBJ1-5; D is unresolved. This CDR3 is 16 amino acids long. The V end was cut by 6 bases, the J end by 0 bases, with 15 bases between. Per the germline V gene, CDR1 is SNHLY and CDR2 is FYNNEI. The CDR3 DNA is TGTGCCAGCAGGGCCGGCAAGGCCTATAGCAATCAGCCCCAGCATTTT. This gives the protein CASRAGKAYSNQPQHF. Looking up the rest from reference TRBV2 and TRBJ1-5 gives the full variable domain: EPEVTQTPSHQVTQMGQEVILRCVPISNHLYFYWYRQILGQKVEFLVSFYNNEISEKSEIFDDQFSVERPDGSNFTLKIRSTKLEDSAMYFCASRAGKAYSNQPQHFGDGTRLSIL.

This chain joins TRBV5-1 and TRBJ2-1; 7 bases are shared with TRBD1. The V gene end was trimmed by 0 bases and the J gene end by 2 bases; junction bases not matched to a gene: 11. This CDR3 has 18 residues. The germline V gene has CDR1 SGHRS and CDR2 YFSETQ. CDR3 residues: CASSLERADRDTYNEQFF. Here the CDR3 DNA reads TGCGCCAGCAGCTTGGAGAGGGCAGACAGGGATACCTACAATGAGCAGTTCTTC.

V is TRBV5-6 and J is TRBJ2-3; unclear D gene. Germline V CDR1 and CDR2: SGHDT, YYEEEE. CDR3 length equals 13 residues. Deletions cut 1 base from V and 0 bases from J, with 3 bases between. CDR3: CASSLSSTDTQYF. The DNA of the CDR3 is TGTGCCAGCAGCTTGAGTAGCACAGATACGCAGTATTTT. Full variable domain (remainder filled in from reference TRBV5-6 and TRBJ2-3): DAGVTQSPTHLIKTRGQQVTLRCSPKSGHDTVSWYQQALGQGPQFIFQYYEEEERQRGNFPDRFSGHQFPNYSSELNVNALLLGDSALYLCASSLSSTDTQYFGPGTRLTVL.

Here the CDR3 reads CASSLITGAGQPQHF. The CDR3, as DNA: TGTGCCAGCAGTTTAATCACGGGGGCTGGTCAGCCCCAGCATTTT. This sequence joins TRBV6-5 and TRBJ1-5; a weak D match, TRBD1 (6 bases). The CDR3 is 15 residues long. V lost 4 bases and J 6 bases, leaving 16 bases between the germline ends. Germline V lookup: CDR1 MNHEY, CDR2 SVGAGI.

DNA for the CDR3: TGTGCCAGCAGCTTGAACAGGGGGCAAGAGACCCAGTACTTC. Translated: CASSLNRGQETQYF. The gene calls are TRBV11-2 and TRBJ2-5, with 8 bases lining up with TRBD1. V trimming: 3 bases; J trimming: 2 bases; junction bases outside the gene matches: 2. Germline lookup yields CDR1 SGHAT and CDR2 FQNNGV. CDR3 length equals 14 residues.

The chain is built from TRBV18 and TRBJ2-5; the D call may be TRBD1 or TRBD2 (7 bases each). CDR3 size: 15 residues. V was cut by 2 bases and J by 3 bases, with 13 bases left in between. Germline V CDR1 and CDR2: KGHSH, LQKENI. CDR3 nucleotides: TGTGCCAGCTCACCAGGATCAGGGGGGGAAGAGACCCAGTACTTC. Translating it yields CASSPGSGGEETQYF. Full variable domain (missing parts from reference TRBV18 and TRBJ2-5): NAGVMQNPRHLVRRRGQEARLRCSPMKGHSHVYWYRQLPEEGLKFMVYLQKENIIDESGMPKERFSAEFPKEGPSILRIQQVVRGDSAAYFCASSPGSGGEETQYFGPGTRLLVL.

The CDR3 DNA follows: TGTGCCAGTAGTATCCCCAGGGCCGGGGGCAATCAGCCCCAGCATTTT. It yields the protein CASSIPRAGGNQPQHF. The V call is TRBV19, the J call TRBJ1-5; tentatively, D is TRBD1 (5 bases). This CDR3 has 16 amino acids. Germline V gene lookup returns CDR1 LNHDA and CDR2 SQIVND (reference sequence). V was cut by 3 bases and J by 2 bases, with 14 bases left in between.

This clone was recorded once. The chain is built from TRBV7-9 and TRBJ2-6; D gene unclear. Germline V gene data show CDR1 as SEHNR and CDR2 as FQNEAQ (reference sequence). Trimming pared 5 bases from V and 4 bases from J, leaving 6 bases between. The length of the CDR3 is 13 residues. In DNA, the CDR3 is TGTGCCAGCAGCCCTCCCGGGGCCAACGTCCTGACTTTC. As protein: CASSPPGANVLTF.

This chain connects TRBV2 to TRBJ2-6; D is uncertain. CDR1 SNHLY and CDR2 FYNNEI come from the germline V gene. Trimming removed 9 bases at V and 0 bases at J, with 12 bases between. The length of the CDR3 is 15 residues. The CDR3 region has the DNA TGTGCCAGTTTACCCGGTTTCTCTGGGGCCAACGTCCTGACTTTC. It encodes CASLPGFSGANVLTF.

The V gene is TRBV7-9, the J gene TRBJ2-4; 11 nucleotides match TRBD2. Trimming took 5 bases from V and 8 from J; bases not matched to a gene: 5. The germline CDR1 and CDR2 sequences are SEHNR and FQNEAQ (reference sequence). The CDR3 spans 14 residues. The CDR3, as DNA: TGTGCCAGCAGCAGTACTAGCGGGAGTGACATTCAGTACTTC. The encoded protein is CASSSTSGSDIQYF.

In this sample, this clone turned up a few times. The chain recombines TRBV4-1 with TRBJ2-4, with D unresolved. In germline, CDR1 is MGHRA, CDR2 YSYEKL. Trimming removed 4 bases at V and 1 base at J, with 11 bases between. The CDR3 has 15 residues. The CDR3 DNA follows: TGCGCCAGCAGCCTTATACTCGACGCCAAAAACATTCAGTACTTC. This codes for CASSLILDAKNIQYF.

This clone was seen once. J is TRBJ2-1 and V is TRBV5-5; D is undetermined. The germline V and J ends were trimmed by 2 bases and 6 bases, with 9 bases remaining between them. Germline CDR1 reads SGHKS; CDR2 reads YYEKEE (reference sequence). The CDR3 runs 13 residues. The CDR3 protein is CASSLRPSNEQFF. In DNA, the CDR3 is TGTGCCAGCAGCTTACGGCCCTCCAATGAGCAGTTCTTC.

The chain carries TRBV5-6 and TRBJ2-3; tentatively, D is TRBD1 (5 bases). The ends were cut back, 5 bases at V and 2 bases at J, with 15 bases in the middle. The germline V gene has CDR1 SGHDT and CDR2 YYEEEE. The CDR3 is made up of 15 amino acids. CDR3 DNA sequence: TGTGCCAGCAGGTCGGGCAGGGATTACACAGATACGCAGTATTTT. Translated, it gives CASRSGRDYTDTQYF.

V usage is TRBV29-1 and J usage is TRBJ2-3; 7 nucleotides line up with TRBD2. The J segment lost 1 base and the V segment lost 7 bases, leaving 5 bases of the junction unmatched. This CDR3 is built from 13 residues. Per germline, CDR1 SQVTM and CDR2 ANQGSEA. CDR3 in amino acids: CSGGGPRTDTQYF. CDR3 bases: TGCAGCGGGGGAGGGCCTCGCACAGATACGCAGTATTTT.

The rearrangement links TRBV19 to TRBJ2-2, with 7 bases matching TRBD2. The CDR3 spans 15 residues. The germline V gene encodes CDR1 LNHDA and CDR2 SQIVND (reference sequence). Trimming took 10 bases from V and 2 from J; bases not matched to a gene: 10. The CDR3 nucleotides are TGTGCCATCGGGGGGAGGGGACCCAACACCGGGGAGCTGTTTTTT. This translates into CAIGGRGPNTGELFF.

The chain uses TRBV6-6 and TRBJ1-5, with TRBD1 as a possible D gene (6 bases). CDR3 size: 14 residues. The germline V and J ends were trimmed by 6 bases and 7 bases, with 16 bases remaining between them. Germline V gene lookup returns CDR1 MNHNY and CDR2 SVGAGI (reference sequence). In DNA form, the CDR3 reads TGTGCCAGCAGCAACAGGGTTGGAGGGCAGCCCCAGCATTTT. This codes for CASSNRVGGQPQHF.

The gene calls are TRBV29-1 and TRBJ2-1; 10 nucleotides align to TRBD2. Per germline, CDR1 SQVTM and CDR2 ANQGSEA. The CDR3 extends over 12 amino acids. J was trimmed by 9 bases and V by 6 bases; bases with no gene match: 5. CDR3 region: CSVGGLAIEQFF. CDR3 sequence (DNA): TGCAGCGTGGGGGGACTAGCGATTGAGCAGTTCTTC.

The genes are TRBV9 and TRBJ2-1; no clear D gene. Germline assignment: CDR1 SGDLS and CDR2 YYNGEE. The CDR3 runs to 13 residues. V lost 2 bases and J lost 5, with 8 bases in between. The chain's CDR3 is CASSVLINNEQFF. The CDR3 region has the DNA TGTGCCAGCAGCGTCCTTATAAACAATGAGCAGTTCTTC.